The 8 T cell receptor beta chains listed next were all sequenced from one sample in a study of T cell responses to AZD1222 COVID-19 vaccine. Assay: immunoSEQ multiplex PCR; the TCRdb copy retains only in-frame clones and omits some. The repertoire holds under 80,000 clones, 80% to 85% seen once, with 21% in the top ten. Sequenced here: peripheral blood, sampled on day 0 of AZD1222 vaccination. These receptor sequences come from an adult in good health.

This clone occurred once. The chain joins TRBV3-1 (or the pseudogene TRBV3-2) to TRBJ1-1; no clear D. Per the germline V gene, CDR1 is LGHDT and CDR2 is YNNKEL (reference sequence). Trimming removed 4 bases at V and 0 bases at J, with 9 bases between. The CDR3 totals 14 residues. The CDR3 DNA reads TGTGCCAGCAGCCGGGGAATTATGAACACTGAAGCTTTCTTT. Translation: CASSRGIMNTEAFF.

This clone was recorded a few times. The chain has TRBV18 and TRBJ2-7, with TRBD1 matching over 10 bases. Germline V gene data show CDR1 as KGHSH and CDR2 as LQKENI. V gave up 3 bases and J gave up 3 bases; unmatched junction bases: 5. CDR3 size: 15 residues. CDR3 sequence: CASSPGTGEGYEQYF. The CDR3 region has the DNA TGTGCCAGCTCACCCGGGACAGGGGAAGGCTACGAGCAGTACTTC.

CDR3 residues: CASSFEGLVGYEQYF. The CDR3, as DNA: TGTGCCAGCAGTTTCGAGGGACTAGTAGGCTACGAGCAGTACTTC. The chain is built from TRBV28 and TRBJ2-7; 8 nucleotides agree with TRBD2. The CDR3 runs 15 residues. V shed 3 bases, J shed 3 bases, and the junction held 7 bases outside the gene matches. Germline V gene sequence: CDR1 MDHEN, CDR2 SYDVKM. The whole variable domain, filled in from reference TRBV28 and TRBJ2-7, reads DVKVTQSSRYLVKRTGEKVFLECVQDMDHENMFWYRQDPGLGLRLIYFSYDVKMKEKGDIPEGYSVSREKKERFSLILESASTNQTSMYLCASSFEGLVGYEQYFGPGTRLTVT.

The DNA of the CDR3 is TGTGCCAGCAGTCTCTCCCTCTACGAGCAGTACTTC. Its protein product is CASSLSLYEQYF. This rearrangement joins TRBV28 to TRBJ2-7; unclear D gene. Germline assignment: CDR1 MDHEN and CDR2 SYDVKM. The V and J ends lost 5 bases and 3 bases respectively, with 8 bases between them. CDR3 length: 12 residues.

The V call is TRBV29-1, the J call TRBJ2-7; 8 bases fit TRBD2. The CDR3 length is 15 residues. Germline values: CDR1 SQVTM, CDR2 ANQGSEA. The V gene end was trimmed by 4 bases and the J gene end by 2 bases; junction bases not matched to a gene: 10. As DNA, the CDR3 is TGCAGCGTTGTCCTGGGGTCGGGAGGGCCCTACGAGCAGTACTTC. This translates into CSVVLGSGGPYEQYF.

The chain is built from TRBV14 and TRBJ2-7, with D hard to call. V was pared by 1 base and J by 7 bases, with 5 bases between. Germline CDR1 and CDR2: SGHDN and FVKESK. The CDR3 loop spans 11 amino acids. The CDR3, as DNA: TGTGCCAGCAGCCAAGTATGGGAGCAGTACTTC. Protein sequence: CASSQVWEQYF.

The chain combines TRBV7-2 with TRBJ2-7, with a possible D match to TRBD1 (6 bases). The CDR3 spans 13 residues. Germline CDR1 SGHTA, CDR2 FQGNSA. V gave up 0 bases and J gave up 3 bases, with 6 bases separating them. The CDR3 nucleotides are TGTGCCAGCAGCTTAGCAGGGGGCTACGAGCAGTACTTC. This encodes CASSLAGGYEQYF.

V and J are TRBV12-3 or TRBV12-4 and TRBJ1-2, with 9 bases matching TRBD1. J was trimmed by 8 bases and V by 8 bases; bases with no gene match: 3. This CDR3 has 11 residues. In nucleotides, the CDR3 is TGTGCCAGCCGGGACAGGGAAGGCTACACCTTC. The encoded protein is CASRDREGYTF.